This T cell receptor (beta chain) originates from a study of shared clonotypes between healthy human individuals. Study background: Those who served as donors were two women and a few men between the ages of 18 and 49.

Germline CDR1 reads SGHNT; CDR2 reads YYREEE (reference sequence). V gave up 6 bases and J gave up 1 base; unmatched junction bases: 11. The CDR3 extends over 16 amino acids. Only in-frame clones appear in the TCRdb table, and some are missing; sequencing was by immunoSEQ multiplex PCR. The sample holds approximately 1,500,000 clones, 95% to 99% seen once. From CD4+ cells came CD45RA+ naive and CD45RA-negative memory subsets. Sequencing used naive CD4+ T cells sorted from blood. Subset meaning: CD45RA+ positively selected. The chain joins TRBV5-4 to TRBJ2-5; TRBD1 matches at 8 bases. The sequence was collected from a man younger than 45 in good health. The CDR3 DNA reads as TGTGCCAGCAACATAAGGACAGGGACGGGCCAAGAGACCCAGTACTTC. Translation gives CASNIRTGTGQETQYF.